One sample yielded the 9 T cell receptor beta chains listed below, sequenced in a study of T-cell reconstitution after alpha-beta-depleted transplantation in children. Unique molecular identifiers featured in how the TCRbeta library was prepared. TCRdb ran MiXCR on the PCR reads and lists one entry per CDR3 protein. In the table there are 65,000 to 75,000 distinct CDR3 sequences, 4% to 5% of which are singletons. Specimen: PBMCs, mostly from graft donor cells, collected 180 days after TCRalphabeta/CD19-depleted stem cell transplant. The receptors stem from a boy under two years old who had a stem cell transplant for acute myeloid leukemia, so the T cells may come from the graft donor.

This clonotype was picked up many times. The chain is built from TRBV11-2 and TRBJ2-2; no clear D. V dropped 1 base and J dropped 0 bases, with 12 bases sitting between them. The CDR3 is made up of 17 amino acids. CDR1 and CDR2 from the germline V gene are SGHAT and FQNNGV. Here the CDR3 reads CASSLGVYLANTGELFF. The DNA of the CDR3 is TGTGCCAGCAGCTTAGGGGTATATCTCGCGAACACCGGGGAGCTGTTTTTT.

This clonotype has ten or more counts. V and J are TRBV3-1 and TRBJ2-5; TRBD2 agrees at 8 bases. V was clipped by 0 bases and J by 3 bases; unmatched bases: 12. The CDR3 length is 18 residues. Germline V gene sequence: CDR1 LGHDT, CDR2 YNNKEL (reference sequence). The CDR3 region has the DNA TGTGCCAGCAGCCAAGACCCCGCGGTAGCGGGGACCAAAGAGACCCAGTACTTC. It translates to CASSQDPAVAGTKETQYF.

In this sample, this clonotype turned up many times. The chain combines TRBV20-1 with TRBJ1-6; D not resolved. V lost 0 bases and J 9 bases, leaving 9 bases between the germline ends. The CDR3 runs 13 residues. From germline, CDR1 is DFQATT and CDR2 SNEGSKA (reference sequence). The CDR3, as DNA: TGCAGTGCTAGAGATTGGTCTGGTTCACCCCTCCACTTT. Its protein product is CSARDWSGSPLHF.

The CDR3 sequence: CASSLRQAGETQYF. The DNA of the CDR3 is TGTGCCAGCAGCTTGCGACAGGCAGGGGAGACCCAGTACTTC. The chain is built from TRBV5-4 and TRBJ2-5, with TRBD1 as a possible D gene (6 bases). The CDR3 extends over 14 amino acids. Germline CDR1 SGHNT, CDR2 YYREEE (reference sequence). Trimming pared 1 base from V and 5 bases from J, leaving 12 bases between.

This clonotype was recorded at least ten times. The chain combines TRBV18 with TRBJ2-5; 8 bases are shared with TRBD1. Germline V lookup: CDR1 KGHSH, CDR2 LQKENI. The junction had 8 bases not matched to a gene; V was cut back by 6 bases and J by 5 bases. The CDR3 contains 14 residues. The CDR3 loop is CASSTGAPRETQYF. CDR3 in DNA: TGTGCCAGCTCGACAGGGGCGCCCCGGGAGACCCAGTACTTC. Based on the CDR3 plus reference TRBV18 and TRBJ2-5, the full variable domain is NAGVMQNPRHLVRRRGQEARLRCSPMKGHSHVYWYRQLPEEGLKFMVYLQKENIIDESGMPKERFSAEFPKEGPSILRIQQVVRGDSAAYFCASSTGAPRETQYFGPGTRLLVL.

Ten or more counts support this clonotype. The chain is built from TRBV20-1 and TRBJ2-3, with 14 bases matching TRBD2. The CDR3 has 15 amino acids. Losses at the gene ends were 4 bases for V and 5 bases for J; bases not matched to a gene: 5. Per germline, CDR1 DFQATT and CDR2 SNEGSKA (reference sequence). CDR3 nucleotide sequence: TGCAGTGCTATGACTAGCGGGGGGGCTCGAGATACGCAGTATTTT. Protein: CSAMTSGGARDTQYF.

This clonotype has ten or more counts. V is TRBV20-1 and J is TRBJ2-4; D not resolved. The CDR3 loop spans 15 amino acids. Trimming took 0 bases from V and 6 from J, leaving 15 bases between them. Germline loops: CDR1 DFQATT, CDR2 SNEGSKA (reference sequence). This CDR3 reads CSARDAPQRANIQYF. The DNA for the CDR3 is TGCAGTGCTAGAGATGCCCCCCAACGAGCAAACATTCAGTACTTC.

This clonotype occurred many times. This chain joins TRBV20-1 and TRBJ2-1, with a tentative D call TRBD2 (6 bases). With 2 bases removed from V and 4 bases from J, the gap between germline ends came to 15 bases. Germline CDR1 and CDR2: DFQATT and SNEGSKA (reference sequence). This CDR3 contains 15 residues. This chain's CDR3 is CSARRRSSAYNEQFF. CDR3 bases: TGCAGTGCTAGACGACGGTCTAGCGCGTACAATGAGCAGTTCTTC.

About this clonotype itself: An end of the junction does not agree with germline; a read error may underlie this. The V call is TRBV3-1, the J call TRBJ2-1; 9 positions agree with TRBD2. Looked up from germline, CDR1 is LGHDT and CDR2 is YNNKEL (reference sequence). CDR3 length: 17 residues. As DNA, the CDR3 is TGTGCCTGCAGCCATCTTATAGCGGGGGTGATTCACAATGAGCAGTTCTTC. Translation gives CACSHLIAGVIHNEQFF.